The 15 T cell receptor beta chains below were found in one sample sequenced in a study of blood T cell repertoires in COVID-19. The table came from immunoSEQ multiplex PCR; TCRdb's copy has only in-frame clones and leaves some out. The sample yields about 170,000 clones, 84% seen once. The sequencing input was PBMCs or T cells enriched from blood (not recorded which). The receptors here all came from a man aged 45-65 years who had recovered from COVID-19.

The chain joins TRBV19 to TRBJ1-5; 7 bases are shared with TRBD1. From germline, CDR1 is LNHDA and CDR2 SQIVND (reference sequence). The V and J ends lost 5 bases and 11 bases, in that order; junction bases with no gene match: 12. This CDR3 has 14 residues. DNA for the CDR3: TGTGCCAGTAGTGAGGTGGGGGCTACAGGGGCCCAGCATTTT. It translates to CASSEVGATGAQHF.

The chain carries TRBV5-5 and TRBJ1-4; 7 bases fit TRBD1. Germline CDR1 SGHKS, CDR2 YYEKEE (reference sequence). The CDR3 extends over 15 amino acids. V gave up 2 bases and J gave up 4 bases; unmatched junction bases: 5. CDR3 sequence (DNA): TGTGCCAGCAGCTTACTACAGGGGCGTAATGAAAAACTGTTTTTT. Translated, it gives CASSLLQGRNEKLFF.

The V call is TRBV24-1, the J call TRBJ1-5; 7 bases are a match to TRBD1. Germline CDR1 and CDR2: KGHDR and SFDVKD. V lost 10 bases to trimming and J lost 0 bases; unmatched junction nucleotides: 8. This CDR3 region has 15 residues. The CDR3: CATSPGQYSNQPQHF. The CDR3 nucleotides read TGTGCCACGAGCCCGGGACAGTATAGCAATCAGCCCCAGCATTTT.

This chain connects TRBV19 to TRBJ2-1; tentative D call: TRBD1 (6 bases). Trimming stripped 6 bases from V and 0 bases from J, with 15 bases between. The CDR3 extends over 16 amino acids. Germline V lookup: CDR1 LNHDA, CDR2 SQIVND (reference sequence). CDR3 region: CASRNDRTSSYNEQFF. The CDR3 nucleotides are TGTGCCAGTAGGAACGACAGGACCAGCTCCTACAATGAGCAGTTCTTC.

This chain connects TRBV5-4 to TRBJ1-1; 8 bases agree with TRBD1. V lost 2 bases, J lost 3 bases, and 3 bases stayed unmatched. CDR1 is SGHNT, CDR2 YYREEE, per germline (reference sequence). This CDR3 is built from 14 residues. DNA for the CDR3: TGTGCCAGCAGCTTTGGACAGGGAGACACTGAAGCTTTCTTT. Translating gives CASSFGQGDTEAFF.

The rearrangement links TRBV29-1 to TRBJ2-5; 7 positions match TRBD1. This CDR3 contains 15 residues. Losses at the gene ends were 5 bases for V and 5 bases for J; bases not matched to a gene: 14. CDR1 is SQVTM, CDR2 ANQGSEA, per germline. The CDR3 protein is CSVNNRGSFDETQYF. In nucleotides, the CDR3 is TGCAGCGTTAATAACAGGGGTTCCTTTGACGAGACCCAGTACTTC. The full variable domain, completed using reference TRBV29-1 and TRBJ2-5, is SAVISQKPSRDICQRGTSLTIQCQVDSQVTMMFWYRQQPGQSLTLIATANQGSEATYESGFVIDKFPISRPNLTFSTLTVSNMSPEDSSIYLCSVNNRGSFDETQYFGPGTRLLVL.

The chain couples TRBV5-4 to TRBJ1-1; TRBD1 agrees at 9 bases. CDR3 length: 16 residues. Unmatched junction bases numbered 9, after V lost 2 bases and J lost 4 bases. The germline gives CDR1 SGHNT, CDR2 YYREEE (reference sequence). As DNA, the CDR3 is TGTGCCAGCAGCTTAGGAGGGTTACAGGGGGCCACTGAAGCTTTCTTT. Translated: CASSLGGLQGATEAFF.

The rearrangement links TRBV6-4 to TRBJ2-2; TRBD2 matches 7 bases. The V and J ends lost 6 bases and 4 bases, in that order; junction bases with no gene match: 2. The CDR3 totals 13 residues. Germline V CDR1 and CDR2: MRHNA, SNTAGT. Here the CDR3 reads CASSGGSTGELFF. CDR3 DNA sequence: TGTGCCAGCAGCGGGGGGAGCACCGGGGAGCTGTTTTTT.

The gene calls are TRBV27 and TRBJ2-5; 7 nucleotides agree with TRBD2. This CDR3 comprises 15 residues. With V trimmed by 5 bases and J by 1 base, 7 bases remained unmatched. Germline CDR1 MNHEY, CDR2 SMNVEV (reference sequence). The DNA for the CDR3 is TGTGCCAGCAGTGCGGGCCGGGGGGTCCAAGAGACCCAGTACTTC. Its translation: CASSAGRGVQETQYF.

Written as DNA, the CDR3 is TGTGCCAGCTCACCCCCGGACAGCAACAATGAGCAGTTCTTC. It is translated as CASSPPDSNNEQFF. V and J are TRBV18 and TRBJ2-1; weak D call: TRBD1 (6 bases). From germline, CDR1 is KGHSH and CDR2 LQKENI. V dropped 3 bases and J dropped 5 bases, with 11 bases sitting between them. CDR3 size: 14 residues.

This chain joins TRBV28 and TRBJ1-5; no definite D call. The CDR3 length is 12 residues. Germline V lookup: CDR1 MDHEN, CDR2 SYDVKM. V shed 5 bases and J shed 6 bases, with 8 bases lying between them. CDR3 coding DNA: TGTGCCAGCAGTCAAGACATTCAGCCCCAGCATTTT. This sequence encodes CASSQDIQPQHF. The full variable domain, with the rest looked up from reference TRBV28 and TRBJ1-5, is DVKVTQSSRYLVKRTGEKVFLECVQDMDHENMFWYRQDPGLGLRLIYFSYDVKMKEKGDIPEGYSVSREKKERFSLILESASTNQTSMYLCASSQDIQPQHFGDGTRLSIL.

The chain combines TRBV4-1 with TRBJ2-7; 11 nucleotides line up with TRBD2. This CDR3 spans 16 amino acids. Germline trimming cut 3 bases from V and 1 base from J; bases unmatched to any gene: 5. Germline values: CDR1 MGHRA, CDR2 YSYEKL. The CDR3 loop is CASSHLLAGASYEQYF. CDR3 sequence (DNA): TGCGCCAGCAGCCACCTACTAGCGGGGGCATCCTACGAGCAGTACTTC.

The chain carries TRBV6-5 and TRBJ2-2, with 10 bases matching TRBD1. The germline V gene encodes CDR1 MNHEY and CDR2 SVGAGI. Trimming took 6 bases from V and 4 from J; bases not matched to a gene: 5. The CDR3 extends over 15 amino acids. CDR3 DNA sequence: TGTGCCAGCAGCTGGGGACAGGGGATCACCGGGGAGCTGTTTTTT. Its protein is CASSWGQGITGELFF.

CDR3 nucleotide sequence: TGTGCCAGCAGTTATACCCACAGGGGGCAAACTGAAGCTTTCTTT. Translated: CASSYTHRGQTEAFF. The chain links TRBV6-5 to TRBJ1-1, with 9 bases that match TRBD1. Germline V gives CDR1 MNHEY, CDR2 SVGAGI. The V gene end was trimmed by 3 bases and the J gene end by 5 bases; junction bases not matched to a gene: 7. The CDR3 extends over 15 amino acids.

The chain carries TRBV5-1 and TRBJ1-2; D is unresolved. The germline gives CDR1 SGHRS, CDR2 YFSETQ. V shed 0 bases and J shed 4 bases, with 7 bases lying between them. CDR3 size: 13 residues. CDR3 protein: CASSLEQSYGYTF. CDR3 coding DNA: TGCGCCAGCAGCTTGGAACAGAGCTATGGCTACACCTTC.